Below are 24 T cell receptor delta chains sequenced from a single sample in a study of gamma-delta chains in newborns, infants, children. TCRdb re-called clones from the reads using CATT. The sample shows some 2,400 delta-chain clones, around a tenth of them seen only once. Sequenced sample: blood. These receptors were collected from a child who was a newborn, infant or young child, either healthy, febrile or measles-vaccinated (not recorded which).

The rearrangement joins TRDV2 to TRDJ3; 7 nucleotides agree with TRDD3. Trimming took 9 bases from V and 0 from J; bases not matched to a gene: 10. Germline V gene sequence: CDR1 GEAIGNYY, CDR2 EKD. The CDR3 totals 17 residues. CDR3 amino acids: CATWGSAYSWDTRQMFF. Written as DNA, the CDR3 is TGTGCCACCTGGGGGTCAGCCTACTCCTGGGACACCCGACAGATGTTTTTC.

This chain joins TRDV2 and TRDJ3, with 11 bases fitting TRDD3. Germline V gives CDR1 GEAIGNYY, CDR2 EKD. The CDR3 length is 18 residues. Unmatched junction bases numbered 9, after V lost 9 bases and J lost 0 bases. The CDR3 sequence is CASWGIPPSSWDTRQMFF. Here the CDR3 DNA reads TGTGCCAGCTGGGGGATACCACCGAGCTCCTGGGACACCCGACAGATGTTTTTC.

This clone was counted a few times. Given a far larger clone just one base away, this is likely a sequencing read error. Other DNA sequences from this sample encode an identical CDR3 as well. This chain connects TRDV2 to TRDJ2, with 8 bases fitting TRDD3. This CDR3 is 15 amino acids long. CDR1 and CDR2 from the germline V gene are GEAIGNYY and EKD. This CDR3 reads CACDVLGALTAQLFF. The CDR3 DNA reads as TGTGCCTGTGACGTACTGGGGGCTTTGACCGCACAACTCTTCTTT.

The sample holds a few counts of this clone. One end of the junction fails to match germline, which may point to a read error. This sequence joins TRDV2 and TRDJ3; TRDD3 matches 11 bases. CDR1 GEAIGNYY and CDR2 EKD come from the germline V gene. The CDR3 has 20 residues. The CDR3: CACGTVLLGDSSWDTRQMFF. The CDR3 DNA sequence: TGTGCCTGTGGCACCGTGCTACTGGGGGATAGCTCCTGGGACACCCGACAGATGTTTTTC.

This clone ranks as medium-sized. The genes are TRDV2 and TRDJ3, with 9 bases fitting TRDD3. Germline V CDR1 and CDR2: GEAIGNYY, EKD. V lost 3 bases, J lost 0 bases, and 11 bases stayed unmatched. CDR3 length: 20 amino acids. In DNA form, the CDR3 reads TGTGCCTGTGACTCCGTACTGGGGGACGCTAGCTCCTGGGACACCCGACAGATGTTTTTC. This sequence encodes CACDSVLGDASSWDTRQMFF.

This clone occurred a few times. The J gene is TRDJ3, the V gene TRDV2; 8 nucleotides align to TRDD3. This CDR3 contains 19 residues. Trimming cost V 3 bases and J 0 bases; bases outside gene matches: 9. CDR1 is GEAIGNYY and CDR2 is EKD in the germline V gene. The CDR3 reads CACDVLGARSSWDTRQMFF. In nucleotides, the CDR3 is TGTGCCTGTGACGTACTGGGGGCCCGGAGCTCCTGGGACACCCGACAGATGTTTTTC.

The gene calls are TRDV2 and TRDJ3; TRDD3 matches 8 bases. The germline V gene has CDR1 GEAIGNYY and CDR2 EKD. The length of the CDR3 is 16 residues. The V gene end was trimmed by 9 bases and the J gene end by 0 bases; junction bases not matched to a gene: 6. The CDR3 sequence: CAGLGESSWDTRQMFF. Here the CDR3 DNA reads TGTGCCGGCCTGGGGGAAAGCTCCTGGGACACCCGACAGATGTTTTTC.

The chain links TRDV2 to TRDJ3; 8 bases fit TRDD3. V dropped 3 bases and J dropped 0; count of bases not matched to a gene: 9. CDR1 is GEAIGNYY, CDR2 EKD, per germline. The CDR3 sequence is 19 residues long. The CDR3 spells CACDPLTGGRSWDTRQMFF. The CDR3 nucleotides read TGTGCCTGTGACCCCCTTACTGGGGGGCGCTCCTGGGACACCCGACAGATGTTTTTC.

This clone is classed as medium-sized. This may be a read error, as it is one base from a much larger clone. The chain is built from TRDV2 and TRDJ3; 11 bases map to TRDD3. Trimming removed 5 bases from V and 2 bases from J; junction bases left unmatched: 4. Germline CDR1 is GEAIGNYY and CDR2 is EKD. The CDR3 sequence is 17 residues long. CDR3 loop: CACAILGDTWDTRQMFF. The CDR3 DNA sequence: TGTGCCTGTGCCATACTGGGGGATACCTGGGACACCCGACAGATGTTTTTC.

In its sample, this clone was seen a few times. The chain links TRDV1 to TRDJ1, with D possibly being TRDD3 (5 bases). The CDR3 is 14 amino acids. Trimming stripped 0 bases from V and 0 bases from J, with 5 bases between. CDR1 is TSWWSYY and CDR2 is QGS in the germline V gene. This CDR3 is CALGELGYTDKLIF. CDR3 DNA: TGTGCTCTTGGGGAACTGGGATACACCGATAAACTCATCTTT.

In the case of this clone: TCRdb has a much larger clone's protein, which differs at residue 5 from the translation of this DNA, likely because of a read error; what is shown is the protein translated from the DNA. CDR3 amino acids: CACDSLGDPLALTAQLFF. As DNA, the CDR3 is TGTGCCTGTGACAGTCTGGGGGATCCTCTAGCTTTGACAGCACAACTCTTCTTT. The genes are TRDV2 and TRDJ2, with TRDD3 matching 9 bases. V shed 2 bases and J 0 bases; nucleotides not matched to a gene: 9. The CDR3 loop spans 18 amino acids. The V gene's germline CDR1 is GEAIGNYY and CDR2 EKD.

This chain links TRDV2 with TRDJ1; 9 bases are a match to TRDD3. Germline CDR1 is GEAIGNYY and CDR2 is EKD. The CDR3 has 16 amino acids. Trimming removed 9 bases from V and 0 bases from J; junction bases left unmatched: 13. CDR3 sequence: CATVRTGGRYTDKLIF. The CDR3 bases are TGTGCCACCGTCCGTACTGGGGGACGGTACACCGATAAACTCATCTTT.

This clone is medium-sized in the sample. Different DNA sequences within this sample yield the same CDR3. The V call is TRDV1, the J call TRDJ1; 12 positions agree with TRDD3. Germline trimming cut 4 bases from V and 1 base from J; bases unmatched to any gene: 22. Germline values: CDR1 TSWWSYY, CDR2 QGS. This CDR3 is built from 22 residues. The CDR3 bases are TGTGCTCTTGGGGTCGACGGGTCTATGCCCTGGGGGATACGCGGGCCCACCGATAAACTCATCTTT. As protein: CALGVDGSMPWGIRGPTDKLIF.

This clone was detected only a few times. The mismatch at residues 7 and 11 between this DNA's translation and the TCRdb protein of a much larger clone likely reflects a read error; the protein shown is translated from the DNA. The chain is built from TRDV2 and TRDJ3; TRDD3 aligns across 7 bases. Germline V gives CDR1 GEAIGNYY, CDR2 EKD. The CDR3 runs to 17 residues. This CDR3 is CACDILRDTWVTRQMFF. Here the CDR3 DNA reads TGTGCCTGTGACATACTGAGGGATACCTGGGTCACCCGACAGATGTTTTTC.

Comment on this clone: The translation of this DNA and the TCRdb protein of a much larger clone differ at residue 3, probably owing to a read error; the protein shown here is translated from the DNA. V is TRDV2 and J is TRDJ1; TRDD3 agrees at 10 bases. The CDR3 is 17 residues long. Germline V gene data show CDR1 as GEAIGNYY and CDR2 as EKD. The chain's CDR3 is CAYDQLGDPSFTDKLIF. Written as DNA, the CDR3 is TGTGCCTATGACCAACTGGGGGATCCCTCCTTCACCGATAAACTCATCTTT.

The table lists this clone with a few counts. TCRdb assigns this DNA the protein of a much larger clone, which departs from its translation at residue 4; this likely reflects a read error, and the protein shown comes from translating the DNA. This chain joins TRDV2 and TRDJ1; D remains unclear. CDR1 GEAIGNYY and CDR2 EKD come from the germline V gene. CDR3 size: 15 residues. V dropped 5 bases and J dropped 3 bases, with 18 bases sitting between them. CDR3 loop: CACAPMESPADKLIF. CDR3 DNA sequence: TGTGCCTGTGCCCCGATGGAAAGCCCAGCCGATAAACTCATCTTT.

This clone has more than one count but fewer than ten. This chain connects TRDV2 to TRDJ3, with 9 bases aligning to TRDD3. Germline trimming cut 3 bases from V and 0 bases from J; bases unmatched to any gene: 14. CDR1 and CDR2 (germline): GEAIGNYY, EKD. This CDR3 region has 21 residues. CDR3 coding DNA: TGTGCCTGTGACCCAGCGAGTACTGGGGGACCGAGCTCCTGGGACACCCGACAGATGTTTTTC. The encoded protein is CACDPASTGGPSSWDTRQMFF.

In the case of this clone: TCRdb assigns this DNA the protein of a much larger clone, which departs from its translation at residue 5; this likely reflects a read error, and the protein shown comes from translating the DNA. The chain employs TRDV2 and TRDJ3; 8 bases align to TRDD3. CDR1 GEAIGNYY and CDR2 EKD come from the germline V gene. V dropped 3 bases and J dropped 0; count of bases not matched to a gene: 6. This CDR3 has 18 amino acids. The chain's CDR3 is CACDCLGESSWDTRQMFF. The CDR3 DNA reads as TGTGCCTGTGACTGCCTGGGGGAAAGCTCCTGGGACACCCGACAGATGTTTTTC.

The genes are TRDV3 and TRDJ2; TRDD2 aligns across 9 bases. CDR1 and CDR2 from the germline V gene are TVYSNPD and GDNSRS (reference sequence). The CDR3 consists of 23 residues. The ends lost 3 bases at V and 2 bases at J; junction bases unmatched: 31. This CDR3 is CALYLPTWFPWGRVLGLTAQLFF. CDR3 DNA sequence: TGTGCCTTATACCTTCCTACGTGGTTTCCATGGGGGAGAGTGTTAGGGTTGACAGCACAACTCTTCTTT. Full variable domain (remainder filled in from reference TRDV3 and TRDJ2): CDKVTQSSPDQTVASGSEVVLLCTYDTVYSNPDLFWYRIRPDYSFQFVFYGDNSRSEGADFTQGRFSVKHILTQKAFHLVISPVRTEDSATYYCALYLPTWFPWGRVLGLTAQLFFGKGTQLIVEP.

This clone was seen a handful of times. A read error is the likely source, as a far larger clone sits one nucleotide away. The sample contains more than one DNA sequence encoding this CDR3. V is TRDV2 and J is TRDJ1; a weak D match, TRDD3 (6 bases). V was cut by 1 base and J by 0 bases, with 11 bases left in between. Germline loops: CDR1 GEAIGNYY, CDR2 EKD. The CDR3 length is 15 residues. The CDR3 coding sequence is TGTGCCTGTGACACGGTGGGGATGTACACCGATAAACTCATCTTT. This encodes CACDTVGMYTDKLIF.

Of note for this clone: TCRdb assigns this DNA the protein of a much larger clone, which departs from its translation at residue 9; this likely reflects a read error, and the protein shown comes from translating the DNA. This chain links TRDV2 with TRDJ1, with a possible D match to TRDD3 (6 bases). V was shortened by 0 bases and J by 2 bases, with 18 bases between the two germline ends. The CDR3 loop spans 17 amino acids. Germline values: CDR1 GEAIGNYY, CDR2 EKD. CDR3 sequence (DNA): TGTGCCTGTGACACCGCAGTACTGAGGGATAAGACCGATAAACTCATCTTT. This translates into CACDTAVLRDKTDKLIF.

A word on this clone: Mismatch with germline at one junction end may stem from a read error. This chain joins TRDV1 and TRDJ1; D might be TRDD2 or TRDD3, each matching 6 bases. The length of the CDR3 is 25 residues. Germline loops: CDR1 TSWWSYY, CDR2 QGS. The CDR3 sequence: CAPGEPKAFRARPPTPDPRTDKLIF. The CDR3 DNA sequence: TGTGCTCCTGGGGAACCAAAGGCCTTCCGCGCGCGCCCGCCAACCCCAGACCCTAGAACCGATAAACTCATCTTT.

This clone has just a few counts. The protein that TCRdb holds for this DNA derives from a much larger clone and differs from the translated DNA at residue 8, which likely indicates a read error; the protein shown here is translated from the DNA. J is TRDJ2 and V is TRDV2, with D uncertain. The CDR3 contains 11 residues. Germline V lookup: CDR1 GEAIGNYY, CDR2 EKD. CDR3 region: CACDLTAPLFF. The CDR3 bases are TGTGCCTGTGATTTGACAGCACCACTCTTCTTT.

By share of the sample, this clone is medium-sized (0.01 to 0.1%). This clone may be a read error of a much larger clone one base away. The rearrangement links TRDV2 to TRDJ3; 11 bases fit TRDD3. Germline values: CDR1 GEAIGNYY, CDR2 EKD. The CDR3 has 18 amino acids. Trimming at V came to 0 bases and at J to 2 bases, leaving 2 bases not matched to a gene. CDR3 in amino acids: CACDTLLGDTWDTRQMFF. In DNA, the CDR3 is TGTGCCTGTGACACCCTACTGGGGGATACCTGGGACACCCGACAGATGTTTTTC.